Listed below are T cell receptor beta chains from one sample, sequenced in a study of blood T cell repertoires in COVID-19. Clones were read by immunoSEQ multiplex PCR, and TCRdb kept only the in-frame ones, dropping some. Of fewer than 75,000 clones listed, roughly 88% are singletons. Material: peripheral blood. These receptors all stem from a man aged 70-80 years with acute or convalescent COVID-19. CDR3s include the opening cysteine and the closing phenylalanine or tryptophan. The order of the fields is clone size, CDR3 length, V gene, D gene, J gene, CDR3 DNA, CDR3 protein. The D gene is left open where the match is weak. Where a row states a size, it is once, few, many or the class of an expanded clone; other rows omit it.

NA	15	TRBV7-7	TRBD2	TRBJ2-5	TGTGCTAGCAGCTTAGCGGGCAGGGCGCAAGAGACCCAGTACTTC	CASSLAGRAQETQYF
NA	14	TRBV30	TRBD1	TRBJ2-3	TGTGCCTGCCTACACAGGGGAATCTCAGATACGCAGTATTTT	CACLHRGISDTQYF
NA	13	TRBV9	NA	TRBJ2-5	TGTGCCAGCGGGCGGGGCCACCAAGAGACCCAGTACTTC	CASGRGHQETQYF
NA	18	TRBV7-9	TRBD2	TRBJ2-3	TGTGCCAGCAGCTTATTCCCCCGTCCAGCGGGGTACACAGATACGCAGTATTTT	CASSLFPRPAGYTDTQYF
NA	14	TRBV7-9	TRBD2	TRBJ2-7	TGTGCCAGCAGCGCATCGGGACTAGCTAGCGAGCAGTACTTC	CASSASGLASEQYF
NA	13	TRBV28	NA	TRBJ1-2	TGTGCCAGCAGTTTACCGGCAGGGTATGGCTACACCTTC	CASSLPAGYGYTF
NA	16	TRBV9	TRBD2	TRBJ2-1	TGTGCCAGCAGCCCGCCGGGACTAGTGGGGCACAATGAGCAGTTCTTC	CASSPPGLVGHNEQFF
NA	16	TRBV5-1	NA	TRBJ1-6	TGCGCCAGCAGCTTGGGAGTGAGCTCCTATAATTCACCCCTCCACTTT	CASSLGVSSYNSPLHF
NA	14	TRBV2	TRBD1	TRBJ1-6	TGTGCCAGCAGTCGGACAGGGATCAATTCACCCCTCCACTTT	CASSRTGINSPLHF
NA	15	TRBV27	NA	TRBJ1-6	TGTGCCAGTCAAGACATTTTGTCGGTTAATTCACCCCTCCACTTT	CASQDILSVNSPLHF
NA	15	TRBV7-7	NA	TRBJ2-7	TGTGCTAGCAGCTTCCGGACAGGGAGGGTTTCCGAGCAGTACTTC	CASSFRTGRVSEQYF
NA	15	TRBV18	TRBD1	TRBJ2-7	TGTGCCAGCTCACAAGAAGGACAGGGTGGGTACGAGCAGTACTTC	CASSQEGQGGYEQYF
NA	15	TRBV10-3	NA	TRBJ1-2	TGTGCCGTAAGGAGTTCAGGGGAGATAAACTATGGCTACACCTTC	CAVRSSGEINYGYTF
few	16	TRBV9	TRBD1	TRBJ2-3	TGTGCCAGCAGCGTAGAACAGGGGAAACTAACAGATACGCAGTATTTT	CASSVEQGKLTDTQYF
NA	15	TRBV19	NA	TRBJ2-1	TGTGCCAGTAGTATCGAAGGGGTTGTGGGCAATGAGCAGTTCTTC	CASSIEGVVGNEQFF
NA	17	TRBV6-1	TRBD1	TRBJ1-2	TGTGCCAGCAGTGCCGTCCGATCCGGGACAGGAAACTATGGCTACACCTTC	CASSAVRSGTGNYGYTF
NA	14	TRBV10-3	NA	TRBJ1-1	TGTGCCATCAGCCCGGGACTCGAGAACACTGAAGCTTTCTTT	CAISPGLENTEAFF
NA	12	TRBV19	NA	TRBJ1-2	TGTGCCAGCAAGACTCCTGACCATGGCTACACCTTC	CASKTPDHGYTF
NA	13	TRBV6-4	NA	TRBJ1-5	TGTGCCAGCAGTTTGACGAACGGGCAGCCCCAGCATTTT	CASSLTNGQPQHF
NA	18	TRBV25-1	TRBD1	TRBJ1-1	TGTGCCAGCAGTGAATATGAGCCTCGACAGGGGGTGAACACTGAAGCTTTCTTT	CASSEYEPRQGVNTEAFF
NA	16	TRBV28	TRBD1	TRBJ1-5	TGTGCCAGCAGTTTATATGGGACAGGGGGATCTCAGCCCCAGCATTTT	CASSLYGTGGSQPQHF
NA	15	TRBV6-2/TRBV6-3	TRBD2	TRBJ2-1	TGTGCCAGCAGCTATCGGACTAGCGGGGGTGGTGAGCAGTTCTTC	CASSYRTSGGGEQFF
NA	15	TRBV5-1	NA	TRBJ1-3	TGCGCCAGCAGAGAGGGCAGATCCTCTGGAAACACCATATATTTT	CASREGRSSGNTIYF
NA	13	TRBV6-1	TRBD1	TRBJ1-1	TGTGCCAGCAGTCCGCCGACAGGGGATGAAGCTTTCTTT	CASSPPTGDEAFF
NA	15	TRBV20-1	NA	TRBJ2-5	TGCAGTGCTAGTACTCGAGGGGGGGCCCAAGAGACCCAGTACTTC	CSASTRGGAQETQYF
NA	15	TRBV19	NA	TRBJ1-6	TGTGCCAGTCGGACAGATAGCTCCTATAATTCACCCCTCCACTTT	CASRTDSSYNSPLHF
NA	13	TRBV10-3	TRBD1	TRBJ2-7	TGTGCCATCAGTCAGGGGGCGAACTACGAGCAGTACTTC	CAISQGANYEQYF
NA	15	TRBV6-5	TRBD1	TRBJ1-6	TGTGCCAGCAGTTACCAGGACAGGGTCAATTCACCCCTCCACTTT	CASSYQDRVNSPLHF
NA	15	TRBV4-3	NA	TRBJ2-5	TGCGCCAGCAGCCAAGATCTAACAGAACAAGAGACCCAGTACTTC	CASSQDLTEQETQYF
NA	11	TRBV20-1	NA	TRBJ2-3	TGCAGTGCTTCCAATGCAGATACGCAGTATTTT	CSASNADTQYF
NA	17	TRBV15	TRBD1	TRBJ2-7	TGTGCCACCAGCAGAGAGCGACGGAGGACAGGCCATTACGAGCAGTACTTC	CATSRERRRTGHYEQYF
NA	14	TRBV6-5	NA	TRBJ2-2	TGTGCCAGCAGACTACAGGCGAACACCGGGGAGCTGTTTTTT	CASRLQANTGELFF
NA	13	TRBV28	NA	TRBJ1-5	TGTGCCATCCGGGGGGCTGGAGGCCAGCCCCAGCATTTT	CAIRGAGGQPQHF
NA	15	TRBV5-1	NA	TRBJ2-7	TGCGCCAGCAGCTTGGCAGCAGGGGTGAACGGGGAGCAGTACTTC	CASSLAAGVNGEQYF
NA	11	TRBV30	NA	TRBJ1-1	TGTGCCTGGACAAGGGGTACTGAAGCTTTCTTT	CAWTRGTEAFF
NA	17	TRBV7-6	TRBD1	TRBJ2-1	TGTGCCAGCAGCGCGACTGTCTTCGGGACAGTTACCAATGAGCAGTTCTTC	CASSATVFGTVTNEQFF
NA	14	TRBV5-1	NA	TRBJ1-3	TGCGCCAGCAGGGCTCCGGGTTCCGGAAACACCATATATTTT	CASRAPGSGNTIYF
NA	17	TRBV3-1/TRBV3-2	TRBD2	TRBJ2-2	TGTGCCAGCACCCGGAGAACGGGGGGGTTCCACACCGGGGAGCTGTTTTTT	CASTRRTGGFHTGELFF
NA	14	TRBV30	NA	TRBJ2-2	TGTGCCTGGAGTGCACAGGTGAACACCGGGGAGCTGTTTTTT	CAWSAQVNTGELFF
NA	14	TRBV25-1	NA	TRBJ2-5	TGTGCCAGCACCTCGACCCGGGGTTGGGAGACCCAGTACTTC	CASTSTRGWETQYF
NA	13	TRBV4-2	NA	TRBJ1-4	TGTGCCAGCAATCAATACAGGTGGGAAAAACTGTTTTTT	CASNQYRWEKLFF
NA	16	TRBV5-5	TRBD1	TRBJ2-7	TGTGCCAGCAGCCTGACCACAGGGGTTCTTCGCTACGAGCAGTACTTC	CASSLTTGVLRYEQYF
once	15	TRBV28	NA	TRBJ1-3	TGTGCCAGCAGTTTATCCCAGCTTGGGGGGAACACCATATATTTT	CASSLSQLGGNTIYF
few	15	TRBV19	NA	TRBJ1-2	TGTGCCAGTAGTATCTCCCAGGGAAATCCCTATGGCTACACCTTC	CASSISQGNPYGYTF
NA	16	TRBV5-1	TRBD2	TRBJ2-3	TGCGCCAGCAGCTTTTTAGCGGGGGGCCTCACAGATACGCAGTATTTT	CASSFLAGGLTDTQYF